The rows below give T cell receptor beta chains drawn from one sample of a study of CD8 T cells in ankylosing spondylitis. TCRdb itself ran the 5' RACE reads through MiXCR, one entry per CDR3 protein. The sample includes some 240,000 distinct CDR3 sequences, 5.5% to 7.5% of them seen just once. Sequencing was carried out using blood, either unsorted or a sorted T cell fraction (not recorded which). The receptors derive from a male donor with ankylosing spondylitis. Both conserved end residues are part of each CDR3. Size tells how often a clone was seen (once, few, many) or the class of an expanded clone, and some rows leave it out.

clone_size j_call v_call cdr3_aa
many TRBJ2-1 TRBV7-2 CASSSSSRGNEQFF
many TRBJ2-1 TRBV9 CASSVVQHGTGLHNEQFF
few TRBJ1-1 TRBV5-6 CASSLGDRANTEAFF
many TRBJ2-7 TRBV27 CASSLPGGYEQYF
many TRBJ2-5 TRBV5-1 CASSLVGWAREYQETQYF
many TRBJ1-6 TRBV4-2 CASSQDGGSRDSPLHF
few TRBJ2-4 TRBV9 CASSVEQASDIQYF
. TRBJ2-1 TRBV6-4 CASSDLAGMNEQFF
many TRBJ1-2 TRBV12-3/TRBV12-4 CASSRTGLGYTF
many TRBJ2-7 TRBV29-1 CSVVSSGSYEQYF
few TRBJ1-1 TRBV20-1 CSARDRGNTEAFF
many TRBJ2-6 TRBV29-1 CSVMTVTGANVLTF
many TRBJ2-1 TRBV28 CASSSPGLARGEQFF
. TRBJ2-3 TRBV9 CASSVTGLRVTDTQYF
many TRBJ2-5 TRBV9 CASSVGPETQYF
few TRBJ2-1 TRBV20-1 CSAGPGAREQFF
many TRBJ2-5 TRBV10-3 CAISDDGAETQYF
few TRBJ2-3 TRBV6-4 CASSDGGFTDTQYF
many TRBJ1-6 TRBV6-1 CASNPRDRAYNSPLHF
many TRBJ2-7 TRBV19 CASSGREAYEQYF
many TRBJ2-3 TRBV2 CASSGAFTDTQYF
many TRBJ1-1 TRBV28 CASTGPPQTF
many TRBJ1-1 TRBV6-2/TRBV6-3 CASSYPDTIFF
many TRBJ1-2 TRBV4-2 CASSQENSGNYGYTF
many TRBJ2-3 TRBV29-1 CSVEGGARGWLQYF
many TRBJ2-7 TRBV28 CASSLTLGQGDEQYF
. TRBJ1-4 TRBV2 CASSDWAAGERKLFF
many TRBJ2-1 TRBV15 CATGRQVSYNEQFF
many TRBJ2-7 TRBV7-9 CASSHGQGISYEQYF
. TRBJ2-5 TRBV4-3 CASSQDTFSRGTQYF
many TRBJ2-7 TRBV7-8 CASSLRLAGYEQYF
few TRBJ2-7 TRBV28 CASSSLGVNAYEQYF
many TRBJ2-7 TRBV2 CASRSQQDSSSYEQYF
many TRBJ2-1 TRBV27 CASSSTAGVLNEQFF
many TRBJ2-5 TRBV24-1 CATSDRTQGMRETQYF